A selection of T cell receptor beta chains follows, all from one sample in a study of blood T cells in healthy people across ages. Via MiXCR, TCRdb re-called the 5' RACE reads, giving one row per CDR3 protein. This table holds hundreds of thousands of distinct CDR3 sequences, under 70% found once. Sequenced: blood. These receptors came from a man in his 60s in good health. Each CDR3 is given with its conserved first and last residue. A D gene is named only where the DNA matches it firmly. For some rows the clone size is stated as once, few or many, or as a class when expanded; others skip it.

CDR3 length	clone size	D gene	V gene	J gene	CDR3 DNA	CDR3 protein
12	NA	NA	TRBV3-1	TRBJ1-1	TGTGCCAGCAGCCAAGGGGAGGGTGTGGCTTTCTTT	CASSQGEGVAFF
14	NA	NA	TRBV5-1	TRBJ2-5	TGCGCCAGCAGCTTGGAGCCCGGGTTCGAGACCCAGTACTTC	CASSLEPGFETQYF
18	NA	NA	TRBV4-1	TRBJ2-3	TGCGCCAGCAGCCAAGATTGGGGTCGGGGGTCCACCACAGATACGCAGTATTTT	CASSQDWGRGSTTDTQYF
17	NA	NA	TRBV6-6	TRBJ1-5	TGTGCCAGCAGGCAAACCGGGACGGTGCCGTGGAGTCAGCCCCAGCATTTT	CASRQTGTVPWSQPQHF
14	few	NA	TRBV12-3/TRBV12-4	TRBJ2-3	TGTGCCAGCAGTTCGGACTACCCCACAGATACGCAGTATTTT	CASSSDYPTDTQYF
15	NA	NA	TRBV7-9	TRBJ2-7	TGTGCCAGCGGCTTTCCAGACCGTGGGTCCTACGAGCAGTACTTC	CASGFPDRGSYEQYF
13	NA	TRBD1	TRBV20-1	TRBJ1-1	TGCAGTGCGTCGGGACAGCCCGTCACTGAAGCTTTCTTT	CSASGQPVTEAFF
15	few	TRBD1	TRBV15	TRBJ2-1	TGTGCCACCAGCATTGACAGGGGCCTGGGCAATGAGCAGTTCTTC	CATSIDRGLGNEQFF
12	NA	TRBD1	TRBV10-3	TRBJ2-1	TGTGCCATCCGGGACAGACTCAATGAGCAGTTCTTC	CAIRDRLNEQFF
16	few	TRBD1	TRBV29-1	TRBJ2-6	TGCAGCGTCCTGTTGAGGGACAGGTCTGGGGCCAACGTCCTGACTTTC	CSVLLRDRSGANVLTF
16	NA	NA	TRBV6-5	TRBJ1-6	TGTGCCAGCAGCCCCCGACCCAGCTCCTATAATTCACCCCCCCACTTT	CASSPRPSSYNSPPHF
14	NA	NA	TRBV5-1	TRBJ2-2	TGCGCCAGCAGCTACAACGGGGGCACCGGGGAGCTGTTTTTT	CASSYNGGTGELFF
12	few	NA	TRBV20-1	TRBJ2-5	TGCAGTGTCCGACTACATCAAGAGACCCAGTACTTC	CSVRLHQETQYF
19	NA	TRBD2	TRBV5-1	TRBJ2-7	TGCGCCAGCAGCCCCTGGACTAGCGGGGGGATTACTACCTCCTACGAGCAGTACTTC	CASSPWTSGGITTSYEQYF
13	NA	NA	TRBV5-1	TRBJ2-1	TGCGCCAGCAGCGCAGGGAGTACTAATGAGCAGTTCTTC	CASSAGSTNEQFF
15	NA	TRBD1	TRBV9	TRBJ2-1	TGTGCCAGCAGCGTAGCGGGACAGGGGTACAATGAGCAGTTCTTC	CASSVAGQGYNEQFF
15	NA	TRBD1	TRBV28	TRBJ1-2	TGTGCCAGCAGGGGACCAGACAGGGGTAACTATGGCTACACCTTC	CASRGPDRGNYGYTF
14	few	TRBD1	TRBV7-9	TRBJ2-7	TGTGCCAGCACCCTCGGGACAGTCCCCTACGAGCAGTACTTC	CASTLGTVPYEQYF
15	NA	TRBD1	TRBV10-3	TRBJ1-1	TGTGCCATCAGTGACTCGTCGGGGGACAGAGCCGAAGCTTTCTTT	CAISDSSGDRAEAFF
11	once	TRBD1	TRBV28	TRBJ2-3	TGTGCCAGCCAGGGGGACGATACGCAGTATTTT	CASQGDDTQYF
15	few	TRBD1	TRBV18	TRBJ1-4	TGTGCCAGCTCACTCGGGACAGCCTCTAATGAAAAACTGTTTTTT	CASSLGTASNEKLFF
16	NA	NA	TRBV20-1	TRBJ2-3	TGCAGTGCTAGAGACCTGCGGGGTCTCGGGGGAGATACGCAGTATTTT	CSARDLRGLGGDTQYF
14	NA	TRBD1	TRBV6-2/TRBV6-3	TRBJ2-7	TGTGCCAGCAGAAGGACAGGGGTGATCCACGAGCAGTACTTC	CASRRTGVIHEQYF
16	NA	TRBD1	TRBV5-1	TRBJ2-3	TGCGCCAGCAGCTTAGGACAGGGGGCGCCGACAGATACGCAGTATTTT	CASSLGQGAPTDTQYF
16	NA	NA	TRBV12-5	TRBJ2-7	TGTGCTAGTGGTTTGGTAAGGGCAGGGTCCTCCTACGAGCAGTACTTC	CASGLVRAGSSYEQYF